This paragraph covers one TCR beta chain sequence. The data were obtained in a study of cytomegalovirus exposure and HLA in healthy donors. PCR primers comprised 60 Vbeta and 13 Jbeta primers. The assay was immunoSEQ multiplex PCR, and TCRdb's table has in-frame clones only and misses some. The data show roughly 150,000 clones, roughly 83% seen once. This CDR3 region has 13 residues. Trimming at V came to 7 bases and at J to 15 bases, leaving 9 bases not matched to a gene. CDR1 MNHEY and CDR2 SVGAGI come from the germline V gene. Specimen: PBMCs. This clonotype originated in a boy younger than 10 in good health and CMV-seronegative. The chain is built from TRBV6-5 and TRBJ2-1, with 13 bases matching TRBD2. The CDR3 DNA is TGTGCCAGCACGCCGACTAGCGGGGGGCCCCCGTTCTTC. This encodes CASTPTSGGPPFF.